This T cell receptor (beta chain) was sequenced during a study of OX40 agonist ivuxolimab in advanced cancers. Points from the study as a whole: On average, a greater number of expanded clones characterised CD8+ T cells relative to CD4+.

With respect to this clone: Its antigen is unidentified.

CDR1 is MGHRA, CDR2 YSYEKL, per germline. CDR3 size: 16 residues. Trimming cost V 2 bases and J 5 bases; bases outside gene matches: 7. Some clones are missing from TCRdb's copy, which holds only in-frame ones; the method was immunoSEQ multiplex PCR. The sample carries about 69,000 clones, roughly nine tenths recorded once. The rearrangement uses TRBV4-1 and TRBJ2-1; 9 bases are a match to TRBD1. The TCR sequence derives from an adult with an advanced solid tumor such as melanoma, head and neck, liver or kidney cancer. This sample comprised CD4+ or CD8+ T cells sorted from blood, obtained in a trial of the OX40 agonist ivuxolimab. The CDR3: CASSQISGTGNNEQFF. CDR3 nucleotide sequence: TGCGCCAGCAGCCAAATCTCCGGGACAGGGAACAATGAGCAGTTCTTC.